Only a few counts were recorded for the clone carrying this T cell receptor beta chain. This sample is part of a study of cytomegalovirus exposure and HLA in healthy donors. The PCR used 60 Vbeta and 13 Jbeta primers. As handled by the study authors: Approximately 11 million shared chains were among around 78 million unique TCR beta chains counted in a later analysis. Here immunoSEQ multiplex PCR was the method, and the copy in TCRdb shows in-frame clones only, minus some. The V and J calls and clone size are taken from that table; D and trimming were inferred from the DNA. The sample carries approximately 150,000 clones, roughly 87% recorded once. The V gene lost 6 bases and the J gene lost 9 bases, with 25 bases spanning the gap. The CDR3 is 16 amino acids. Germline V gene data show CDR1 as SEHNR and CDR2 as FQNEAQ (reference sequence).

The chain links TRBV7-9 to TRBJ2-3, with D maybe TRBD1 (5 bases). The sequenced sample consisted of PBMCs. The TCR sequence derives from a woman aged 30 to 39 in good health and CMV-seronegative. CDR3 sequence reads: CASRPGRVGAHRTQYF. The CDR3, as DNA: TGTGCCAGCAGACCAGGCAGGGTGGGCGCCCATAGGACGCAGTATTTT.